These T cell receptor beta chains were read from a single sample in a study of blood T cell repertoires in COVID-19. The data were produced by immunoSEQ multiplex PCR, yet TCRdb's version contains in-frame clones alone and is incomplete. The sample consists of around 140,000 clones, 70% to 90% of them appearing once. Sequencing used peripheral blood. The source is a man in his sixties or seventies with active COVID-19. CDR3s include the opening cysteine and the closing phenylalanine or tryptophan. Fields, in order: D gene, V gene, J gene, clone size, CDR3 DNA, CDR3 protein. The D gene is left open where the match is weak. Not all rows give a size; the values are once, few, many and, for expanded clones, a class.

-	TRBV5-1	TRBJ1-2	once	TGCGCCAGCAGCTTTGACTCAACTAACTATGGCTACACCTTC	CASSFDSTNYGYTF
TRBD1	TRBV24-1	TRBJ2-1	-	TGTGCCACCAGTGCTACCGGACAGGCCGCCTCCTACAATGAGCAGTTCTTC	CATSATGQAASYNEQFF
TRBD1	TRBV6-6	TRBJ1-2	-	TGTGCCAGCAACCCGACAGGGGGCCGTGGCTACACCTTC	CASNPTGGRGYTF
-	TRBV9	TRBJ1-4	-	TGTGCCAGCAGCGTAGGCGGAGCCAATGAAAAACTGTTTTTT	CASSVGGANEKLFF
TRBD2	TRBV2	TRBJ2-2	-	TGTGCCAGCAGTTACCTAGCGGGGGGTAACACCGGGGAGCTGTTTTTT	CASSYLAGGNTGELFF
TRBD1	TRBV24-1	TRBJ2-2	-	TGTGCCACCAGTGATTTAGGGACAGGGGGTTCCGGGGAGCTGTTTTTT	CATSDLGTGGSGELFF
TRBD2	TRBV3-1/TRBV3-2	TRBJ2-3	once	TGTGCCAGCAGCCATCCAGGACTAGCGGGAGGGGCCTTCACAGATACGCAGTATTTT	CASSHPGLAGGAFTDTQYF
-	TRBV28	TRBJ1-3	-	TGTGCCAGCAGTTTAACAGGGAGCTCTGGAAACACCATATATTTT	CASSLTGSSGNTIYF
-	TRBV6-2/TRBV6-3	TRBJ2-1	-	TGTGCCAGCAGTTACGACAGCTACAATGAGCAGTTCTTC	CASSYDSYNEQFF
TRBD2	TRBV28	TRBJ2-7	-	TGTGCCAGCAGTTTAACGACTAGCGGGAATCTCAACGAGCAGTACTTC	CASSLTTSGNLNEQYF
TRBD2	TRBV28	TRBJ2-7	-	TGTGCCAGCAGTTTAGCGGGAGTTGGGGAGCAGTACTTC	CASSLAGVGEQYF
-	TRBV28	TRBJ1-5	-	TGTGCCAGCAGTCGACAGAGCACGTATAGCAATCAGCCCCAGCATTTT	CASSRQSTYSNQPQHF
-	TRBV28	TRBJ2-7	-	TGTGCCACGAAACAGGGTGGGTTGGTTGAGCAGTACTTC	CATKQGGLVEQYF
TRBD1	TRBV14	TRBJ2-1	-	TGTGCCAGCAGCCAGATGAGGACAGGGGGCTTGATCTTC	CASSQMRTGGLIF
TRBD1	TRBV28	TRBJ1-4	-	TGTGCCAGCAGCGACAGGGGGCCCGGTTCGACTAATGAAAAACTGTTTTTT	CASSDRGPGSTNEKLFF
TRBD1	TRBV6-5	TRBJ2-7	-	TGTGCCAGCATGGGGGACAGGGCGCACGAGCAGTACTTC	CASMGDRAHEQYF
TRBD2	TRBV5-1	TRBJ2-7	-	TGCGCCAGCAGCGGCGGACTAGAATGGGGAGAGCAGTACTTC	CASSGGLEWGEQYF
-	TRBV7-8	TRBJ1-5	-	TGTGCCAGCAGACAAGGGGGTAGCAATCAGCCCCAGCATTTT	CASRQGGSNQPQHF
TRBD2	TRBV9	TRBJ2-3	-	TGTGCCAGCAGCGCGCGACTAGCGGATAGCACAGATACGCAGTATTTT	CASSARLADSTDTQYF
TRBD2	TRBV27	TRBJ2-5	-	TGTGCCAGCAGTTCGCTAGCGGTAGAGACCCAGTACTTC	CASSSLAVETQYF
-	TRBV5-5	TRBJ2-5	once	TGTGCCAGCAGCTCAGGGTTCCCACAAGAGACCCAGTACTTC	CASSSGFPQETQYF
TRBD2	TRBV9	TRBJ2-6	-	TGTGCCAGCAGCGTGTACGGGGGGAGCTCTGGGGCCAACGTCCTGACTTTC	CASSVYGGSSGANVLTF
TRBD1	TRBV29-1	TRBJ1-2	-	TGCAGCGGGGCAGGGGGCCCCGGGGCCAACTATGGCTACACCTTC	CSGAGGPGANYGYTF
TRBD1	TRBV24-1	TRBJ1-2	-	TGTGCCACCAGTGGCAACAGGGGCTATGGCTACACCTTC	CATSGNRGYGYTF
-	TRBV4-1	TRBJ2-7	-	TGCGCCAGCAGCCAAAGTACATCTTCCTACGAGCAGTACTTC	CASSQSTSSYEQYF
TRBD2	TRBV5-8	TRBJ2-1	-	TGTGCCAGCAGCCTCGGACTAGCGGGGGTCAATGAGCAGTTCTTC	CASSLGLAGVNEQFF
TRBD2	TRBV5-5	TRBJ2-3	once	TGTGCCAGCAGCACACGGACGGGGGGGGATACGCAGTATTTT	CASSTRTGGDTQYF
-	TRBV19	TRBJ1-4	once	TGTGCCAGTACCGTAGGCACGGAGCTTAATGAAAAACTGTTTTTT	CASTVGTELNEKLFF
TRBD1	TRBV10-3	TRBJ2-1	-	TGTGCCATCCGGCGGAGCACAGGGGTCTCCTACAATGAGCAGTTCTTC	CAIRRSTGVSYNEQFF
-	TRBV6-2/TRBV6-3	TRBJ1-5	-	TGTGCCAGCAGTTACGAAGCCAGGGTAAAGGCTCTTAGCAATCAGCCCCAGCATTTT	CASSYEARVKALSNQPQHF
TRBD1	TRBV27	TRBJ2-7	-	TGTGCCAGCAGTTACAGGACAGGGGGAAGCTCCTACGAGCAGTACTTC	CASSYRTGGSSYEQYF
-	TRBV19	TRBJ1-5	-	TGTGCCAGTAGTATCGGGGGTCCCAATCAGCCCCAGCATTTT	CASSIGGPNQPQHF
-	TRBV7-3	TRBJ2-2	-	TGTGCCAGCAGCCCCCGCAAGGGAGGCACCGGGGAGCTGTTTTTT	CASSPRKGGTGELFF
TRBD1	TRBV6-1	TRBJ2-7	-	TGTGCCAGCAGTGAGATGTGGGACAGGGCCTCCTACGAGCAGTACTTC	CASSEMWDRASYEQYF
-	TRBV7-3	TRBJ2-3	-	TGTGCCAGCAGCTTATGGAATAAGGGGGATACGCAGTATTTT	CASSLWNKGDTQYF
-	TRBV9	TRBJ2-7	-	TGTGCCAGCAGCGTCCGGGACACTTCCTACGAGCAGTACTTC	CASSVRDTSYEQYF
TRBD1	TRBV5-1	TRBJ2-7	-	TGCGCCAGCAGCTCAAAGACAGGGGGCGCGGGAGGCGAGCAGTACTTC	CASSSKTGGAGGEQYF
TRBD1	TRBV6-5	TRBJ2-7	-	TGTGCCAGCAGTTACGCCGGGGACAGCAGCTACGAGCAGTACTTC	CASSYAGDSSYEQYF
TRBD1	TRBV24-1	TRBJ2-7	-	TGTGCCACCAGTGACTCCGGGACAGCCAACTACGAGCAGTACTTC	CATSDSGTANYEQYF
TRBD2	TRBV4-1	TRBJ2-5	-	TGCGCCAGCAGCCAACCGGGACTAGCGGTCCAAGAGACCCAGTACTTC	CASSQPGLAVQETQYF
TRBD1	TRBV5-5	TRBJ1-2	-	TGTGCCAGCAGCTTGATTGGACAGGGGACGGCTGGCTACACCTTC	CASSLIGQGTAGYTF
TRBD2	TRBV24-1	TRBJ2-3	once	TGTGCCACCAGTGGTATTACTAGCGCACTTAGCACAGATACGCAGTATTTT	CATSGITSALSTDTQYF
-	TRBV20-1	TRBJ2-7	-	TGCAGTGTAAGTGGTAGTTACGAGCAGTACTTC	CSVSGSYEQYF
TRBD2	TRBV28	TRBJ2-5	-	TGTGCCAGCGGTCGGTCCCCGGGACTAGCGGGAGGGCGGCGGGAGACCCAGTACTTC	CASGRSPGLAGGRRETQYF
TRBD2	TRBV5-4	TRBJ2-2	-	TGTGCCAGCAGCTTAGCGGGGTTCACCGGGGAGCTGTTTTTT	CASSLAGFTGELFF
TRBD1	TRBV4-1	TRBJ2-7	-	TGCGCCAGCAGCCAAGCGGGGACAGGGGGGGGCGAGCAGTACTTC	CASSQAGTGGGEQYF
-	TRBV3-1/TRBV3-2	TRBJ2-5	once	TGTGCCAGCAGCCAAGACGGTCCGGGGATAGAGACCCAGTACTTC	CASSQDGPGIETQYF
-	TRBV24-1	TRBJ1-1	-	TGTGCCACCAGTGGGGGGGGACGCACTGAAGCTTTCTTT	CATSGGGRTEAFF
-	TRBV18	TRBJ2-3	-	TGTGCCAGCTCACCCCTTGCCCTGCCCGGGGGCACAGATACGCAGTATTTT	CASSPLALPGGTDTQYF
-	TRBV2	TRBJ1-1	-	TGTGCCAGCAGGCTGGGGGGAATCACTGAAGCTTTCTTT	CASRLGGITEAFF
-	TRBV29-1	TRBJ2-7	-	TGCAGCGTTCGCCAGGGCGACATGGGCGAGCAGTACTTC	CSVRQGDMGEQYF
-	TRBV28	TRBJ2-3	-	TGTGCCAGCAGTGGTGGGGCCAGGGGAACAGATACGCAGTATTTT	CASSGGARGTDTQYF
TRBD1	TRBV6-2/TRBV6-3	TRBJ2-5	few	TGTGCCAGCAGTTACGGGACAGTTTCGGAGACCCAGTACTTC	CASSYGTVSETQYF
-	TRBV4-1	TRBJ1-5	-	TGCGCCAGCAGCCAAGGGCAGGGAAGATACAATCAGCCCCAGCATTTT	CASSQGQGRYNQPQHF
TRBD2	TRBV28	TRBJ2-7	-	TGTGCCAGCAGTCCCTACCTCGGGGTAGCGGGAGGCAACGAGCAGTACTTC	CASSPYLGVAGGNEQYF